This T cell receptor beta chain was identified in a study of shared clonotypes between healthy human individuals. The assay was immunoSEQ multiplex PCR, and TCRdb's table has in-frame clones only and misses some. The sample lists more than 1.2 million clones, approximately 98.5% occurring once. CDR3 length: 12 amino acids. The V end was cut by 6 bases, the J end by 5 bases, with 13 bases between. Germline assignment: CDR1 SQVTM and CDR2 ANQGSEA. V and J are TRBV29-1 and TRBJ2-5; the D gene is possibly TRBD2 (5 bases). This clonotype was obtained from a man under 40 in good health. The sample taken for sequencing was naive CD4+ T cells sorted from blood. Noted subset: CD45RA+ positively selected. The CDR3 sequence: CSVHRGGETQYF. The CDR3 coding sequence is TGCAGCGTCCATCGGGGTGGGGAGACCCAGTACTTC.